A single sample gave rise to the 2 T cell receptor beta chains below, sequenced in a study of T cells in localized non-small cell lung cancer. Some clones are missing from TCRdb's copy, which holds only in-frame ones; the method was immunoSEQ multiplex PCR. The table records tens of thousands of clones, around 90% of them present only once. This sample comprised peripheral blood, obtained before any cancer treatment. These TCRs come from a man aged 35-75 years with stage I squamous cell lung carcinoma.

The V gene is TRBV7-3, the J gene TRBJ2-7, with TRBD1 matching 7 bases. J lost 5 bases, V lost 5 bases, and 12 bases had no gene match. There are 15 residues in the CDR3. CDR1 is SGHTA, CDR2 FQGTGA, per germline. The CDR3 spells CASSPRPTGPHEQYF. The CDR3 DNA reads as TGTGCCAGCAGCCCCCGCCCGACAGGGCCCCACGAGCAGTACTTC.

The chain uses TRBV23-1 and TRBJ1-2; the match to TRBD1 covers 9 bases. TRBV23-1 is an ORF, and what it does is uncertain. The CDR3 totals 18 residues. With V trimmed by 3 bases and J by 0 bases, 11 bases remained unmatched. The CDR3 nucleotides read TGCGCCAGCAGTCATCGTTTGGGACAGGGCCCCTCTAACTATGGCTACACCTTC. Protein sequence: CASSHRLGQGPSNYGYTF.